These 28 T cell receptor beta chains originate from one sample sequenced in a study of CD8+ T cells in alopecia areata. Treatment in this sample: oral pan-JAK inhibitor, 5-10 mg twice daily. Extraction and reverse transcription of RNA yielded cDNA as the sequencing template. TCRdb keeps only in-frame clones here, not all; method: immunoSEQ multiplex PCR. This sample has 200,000 to 250,000 clones, with more than 45% found just once. The sequencing here drew on CD4+ T cells sorted from blood, taken at week 4, from a patient treated with tofacitinib. The receptor source for this set is a human donor with alopecia areata.

This sequence joins TRBV4-1 and TRBJ2-7, with D possibly TRBD1 on 6 matching bases. This CDR3 has 15 residues. Trimming stripped 1 base from V and 3 bases from J, with 13 bases between. CDR1 MGHRA and CDR2 YSYEKL come from the germline V gene. DNA of the CDR3: TGCGCCAGCAGCCAAGCATACAGGGAAAACTACGAGCAGTACTTC. It yields the protein CASSQAYRENYEQYF.

The chain combines TRBV9 with TRBJ2-7; D might be TRBD1 or TRBD2, each matching 6 bases. Trimming removed 2 bases from V and 3 bases from J, with 12 bases in between. This CDR3 has 14 residues. Per germline, CDR1 SGDLS and CDR2 YYNGEE. The CDR3 region is CASSVAGGGYEQYF. CDR3 in DNA: TGTGCCAGCAGCGTGGCCGGGGGCGGCTACGAGCAGTACTTC.

V is TRBV4-1 and J is TRBJ1-4; 10 nucleotides agree with TRBD1. V was clipped by 8 bases and J by 6 bases; unmatched bases: 0. CDR1 MGHRA and CDR2 YSYEKL come from the germline V gene. This CDR3 has 12 amino acids. As DNA, the CDR3 is TGCGCCAGCGGGACAGGGGATGAAAAACTGTTTTTT. Encoded protein: CASGTGDEKLFF.

The chain employs TRBV5-6 and TRBJ2-7; 7 nucleotides align to TRBD1. The length of the CDR3 is 15 residues. The junction had 12 bases not matched to a gene; V was cut back by 3 bases and J by 6 bases. Germline V lookup: CDR1 SGHDT, CDR2 YYEEEE. This CDR3 is CASSSSHRGGSEQYF. The CDR3 DNA follows: TGTGCCAGCAGCTCCTCCCACAGGGGTGGGAGCGAGCAGTACTTC.

The chain uses TRBV7-2 and TRBJ1-5, with TRBD1 matching 7 bases. CDR1 and CDR2 (germline): SGHTA, FQGNSA. The CDR3 totals 15 residues. V lost 5 bases and J lost 4; bases outside the gene matches: 8. The CDR3 is CASSTGTAMNQPQHF. CDR3 bases: TGTGCCAGCAGCACCGGGACAGCTATGAATCAGCCCCAGCATTTT.

The chain has TRBV25-1 and TRBJ2-7, with D possibly TRBD2 on 6 matching bases. CDR3 length: 13 amino acids. V was cut by 7 bases and J by 7 bases, with 17 bases left in between. Looked up from germline, CDR1 is MGHDK and CDR2 is SYGVNS. The CDR3 DNA reads TGTGCCAGCATAGACGGGGGAGAGGAGGAGCAGTACTTC. Residues: CASIDGGEEEQYF.

Only a few counts were recorded for this clone. The CDR3 sequence: CASLRDRGQNSPLHF. The CDR3 DNA follows: TGTGCCAGCCTACGGGACAGGGGGCAAAATTCACCCCTCCACTTT. The V gene is TRBV6-1, the J gene TRBJ1-6; TRBD1 agrees at 12 bases. With V trimmed by 8 bases and J by 7 bases, 6 bases remained unmatched. This CDR3 has 15 residues. Germline CDR1 MNHNS, CDR2 SASEGT.

The J gene is TRBJ1-2, the V gene TRBV29-1; a possible D gene is TRBD1 (5 bases). The germline CDR1 and CDR2 sequences are SQVTM and ANQGSEA. With 3 bases removed from V and 4 bases from J, the gap between germline ends came to 18 bases. The CDR3 spans 15 residues. For the CDR3, the DNA is TGCAGCGTTGATGCGGAGGGCAGGGTGGGCTATGGCTACACCTTC. Translation gives CSVDAEGRVGYGYTF.

The chain is built from TRBV5-6 and TRBJ2-1; maybe TRBD1 (5 bases). CDR1 is SGHDT and CDR2 is YYEEEE in the germline V gene. This CDR3 has 15 residues. The V gene lost 2 bases and the J gene lost 0 bases, with 9 bases spanning the gap. The CDR3 nucleotides read TGTGCCAGCAGCTTTGGGGCCAGCTCCTACAATGAGCAGTTCTTC. Its translation: CASSFGASSYNEQFF.

Worth noting for this clone: Other DNA sequences within the sample encode an identical CDR3. The chain links TRBV7-2 to TRBJ1-5; TRBD1 matches 7 bases. Germline values: CDR1 SGHTA, CDR2 FQGNSA. CDR3 length: 13 amino acids. J lost 5 bases, V lost 4 bases, and 2 bases had no gene match. The CDR3, as DNA: TGTGCCAGCAGCTACAGGGGCGATCAGCCCCAGCATTTT. Its protein product is CASSYRGDQPQHF. The full variable domain, rest sourced from reference TRBV7-2 and TRBJ1-5, is GAGVSQSPSNKVTEKGKDVELRCDPISGHTALYWYRQSLGQGLEFLIYFQGNSAPDKSGLPSDRFSAERTGGSVSTLTIQRTQQEDSAVYLCASSYRGDQPQHFGDGTRLSIL.

This clone was detected a few times. The V gene is TRBV28, the J gene TRBJ2-1; TRBD2 agrees at 9 bases. This CDR3 has 14 residues. The germline CDR1 and CDR2 sequences are MDHEN and SYDVKM. J gave up 10 bases and V 6 bases, and 10 bases lay outside the gene matches. The CDR3, as DNA: TGTGCCAGCAGCCCCGTAGCGGGGGCCCCGGAGCAGTTCTTC. Translating gives CASSPVAGAPEQFF.

J is TRBJ2-7 and V is TRBV4-3, with 8 bases lining up with TRBD1. Germline-derived CDR1 and CDR2 are LGHNA and YSLEER. This CDR3 has 15 residues. With V trimmed by 2 bases and J by 2 bases, 5 bases remained unmatched. CDR3 DNA: TGCGCCAGCAGCCAACAAGGACAGGGACCCTACGAGCAGTACTTC. This translates into CASSQQGQGPYEQYF.

This clone was recorded a few times. The rearrangement links TRBV2 to TRBJ1-2; TRBD1 aligns across 7 bases. V lost 7 bases, J lost 6 bases, and 8 bases stayed unmatched. There are 13 residues in the CDR3. Germline loops: CDR1 SNHLY, CDR2 FYNNEI. The CDR3 region has the DNA TGTGCCAGCACGCTGACAGGGCCAAATGGCTACACCTTC. Its translation: CASTLTGPNGYTF.

The chain couples TRBV5-1 to TRBJ1-1; tentatively, D is TRBD1 (5 bases). Between the trimmed V and J ends, which lost 0 bases and 0 bases, there was a span of 9 bases. The CDR3 consists of 15 residues. Germline CDR1 and CDR2: SGHRS and YFSETQ. CDR3 nucleotide sequence: TGCGCCAGCAGCTTGGCCGGGACGCTGAACACTGAAGCTTTCTTT. Amino acids: CASSLAGTLNTEAFF.

The chain is built from TRBV29-1 and TRBJ1-4, with D perhaps matching TRBD1 (5 bases). This CDR3 contains 13 residues. The ends were cut back, 0 bases at V and 8 bases at J, with 10 bases in the middle. Germline-derived CDR1 and CDR2 are SQVTM and ANQGSEA. CDR3 in amino acids: CSVEDRVGEKLFF. The CDR3 region has the DNA TGCAGCGTTGAAGACAGGGTGGGAGAAAAACTGTTTTTT.

Notes on this clone: Within the sample, other DNA sequences also encode this same CDR3. This chain links TRBV29-1 with TRBJ1-1; the D is unclear. Germline V gene lookup returns CDR1 SQVTM and CDR2 ANQGSEA. The CDR3 covers 13 residues. Deletions cut 6 bases from V and 0 bases from J, with 11 bases between. CDR3 amino acids: CSVSGRLNTEAFF. As DNA, the CDR3 is TGCAGCGTAAGTGGGCGGCTGAACACTGAAGCTTTCTTT.

The genes are TRBV7-2 and TRBJ1-5; D gene ambiguous. Germline V gives CDR1 SGHTA, CDR2 FQGNSA. The CDR3 totals 16 residues. Trimming pared 5 bases from V and 4 bases from J, leaving 18 bases between. DNA for the CDR3: TGTGCCAGCAGCCCAGGTGGCAGCCGACTAAATCAGCCCCAGCATTTT. It codes for CASSPGGSRLNQPQHF.

CDR3: CASSEQLNQPQHF. The DNA for the CDR3 is TGTGCCAGCAGTGAACAGCTCAATCAGCCCCAGCATTTT. This chain joins TRBV2 and TRBJ1-5; D gene uncertain. V dropped 2 bases and J dropped 3 bases, with 5 bases sitting between them. CDR3 length: 13 residues. Germline loops: CDR1 SNHLY, CDR2 FYNNEI.

This clone occurred a few times. J is TRBJ2-5 and V is TRBV7-6; 7 bases map to TRBD2. The CDR3 is made up of 16 amino acids. Germline V gene data show CDR1 as SGHVS and CDR2 as FNYEAQ. After removal of 2 bases from V and 1 base from J, the junction contained 7 bases not matched to a gene. The CDR3 reads CASSLNGAGSQETQYF. The CDR3 nucleotides are TGTGCCAGCAGCTTAAACGGAGCGGGGAGCCAAGAGACCCAGTACTTC.

This rearrangement joins TRBV2 to TRBJ1-6; D perhaps matches TRBD1 (5 bases). The CDR3 totals 14 residues. Trimming left V 8 bases short and J 4 bases short, with 12 bases between. Germline V gene data show CDR1 as SNHLY and CDR2 as FYNNEI. The CDR3 sequence is CASGGQGYNSPLHF. DNA of the CDR3: TGTGCCAGCGGCGGGCAGGGTTATAATTCACCCCTCCACTTT.

This clone was counted a few times. The chain links TRBV2 to TRBJ1-2; 8 bases map to TRBD1. V shed 2 bases, J shed 8 bases, and the junction held 7 bases outside the gene matches. CDR1 is SNHLY, CDR2 FYNNEI, per germline. The CDR3 is 14 amino acids. The CDR3: CASSEQGAPQGYTF. CDR3 in DNA: TGTGCCAGCAGTGAACAGGGGGCGCCTCAAGGCTACACCTTC.

The sample holds many counts of this clone. This chain uses TRBV7-2 with TRBJ2-3; D is uncertain. The CDR3 totals 14 residues. V was trimmed by 1 base and J by 0 bases, leaving 5 bases between them. Looked up from germline, CDR1 is SGHTA and CDR2 is FQGNSA. DNA for the CDR3: TGTGCCAGCAGCTTAGTAGGGAGCACAGATACGCAGTATTTT. Translation: CASSLVGSTDTQYF.

This clone was counted a few times. The chain carries TRBV9 and TRBJ2-3; 10 nucleotides line up with TRBD1. Germline assignment: CDR1 SGDLS and CDR2 YYNGEE. CDR3 length equals 15 residues. Trimming took 3 bases from V and 11 from J; bases not matched to a gene: 12. The DNA for the CDR3 is TGTGCCAGCAGCGCCCGGGACAGGGGCTCTGCTGAGCAGTATTTT. Its protein is CASSARDRGSAEQYF.

V gene TRBV13 combines with J gene TRBJ2-1; D call uncertain. The CDR3 runs to 13 residues. Trimming stripped 5 bases from V and 6 bases from J, with 11 bases between. Germline CDR1 reads PRHDT; CDR2 reads FYEKMQ (reference sequence). The CDR3 loop reads CASSIALINEQFF. The CDR3 DNA reads TGTGCCAGCAGCATCGCACTTATCAATGAGCAGTTCTTC.

The chain carries TRBV25-1 and TRBJ1-5; D might be TRBD1 (5 bases). CDR1 is MGHDK, CDR2 SYGVNS, per germline. There are 13 residues in the CDR3. The V end lost 1 base, the J end lost 5 bases, and 6 bases lay between the germline ends. The CDR3 reads CASSESGYQPQHF. The CDR3 region has the DNA TGTGCCAGCAGTGAATCAGGGTATCAGCCCCAGCATTTT.

This clone showed up just a few times. The genes are TRBV7-2 and TRBJ2-3; 9 bases match TRBD2. With V trimmed by 1 base and J by 7 bases, 12 bases remained unmatched. This CDR3 comprises 17 residues. The V gene's germline CDR1 is SGHTA and CDR2 FQGNSA. The CDR3, as DNA: TGTGCCAGCAGCTTAGTAGGTAGCGGGGGAGCGAGTTATACGCAGTATTTT. Translating it yields CASSLVGSGGASYTQYF.

The rearrangement links TRBV4-1 to TRBJ1-2; D is undetermined. Trimming shortened V by 1 base and J by 0 bases, and 9 bases separated the two germline ends. The CDR3 length is 15 residues. The V gene's germline CDR1 is MGHRA and CDR2 YSYEKL. The CDR3 loop is CASSQAQNANYGYTF. Here the CDR3 DNA reads TGCGCCAGCAGCCAAGCCCAGAACGCTAACTATGGCTACACCTTC.

The CDR3 DNA reads as TGTGCCTGGAGGACAGCTCGGAATTCACCCCTCCACTTT. This translates into CAWRTARNSPLHF. This chain connects TRBV30 to TRBJ1-6; D is perhaps TRBD1 (5 bases). The ends were cut back, 3 bases at V and 7 bases at J, with 10 bases in the middle. CDR1 and CDR2 (germline): GTSNPN, SVGIG (reference sequence). CDR3 length equals 13 residues. Complete variable domain (other parts from reference TRBV30 and TRBJ1-6): SQTIHQWPATLVQPVGSPLSLECTVEGTSNPNLYWYRQAAGRGLQLLFYSVGIGQISSEVPQNLSASRPQDRQFILSSKKLLLSDSGFYLCAWRTARNSPLHFGNGTRLTVT.